The clone carrying this T cell receptor (beta chain) was seen many times. Its antigen is not known. A NOSPECS grade of at least 4, a Clinical Activity Score of at least 3 and duration under 3 months were recorded in ophthalmopathy patients. V lost 2 bases to trimming and J lost 0 bases, with 4 bases between them. The CDR3 length is 13 residues. Per germline, CDR1 MNHEY and CDR2 SVGAGI. This specimen belongs to a study of T cells in Graves' hyperthyroidism and ophthalmopathy. Findings and limits, study-wide: Separation of ophthalmopathy from stable hyperthyroidism was achieved by a 13 V-J model. In blood, most of the thyroid clonotypes expanded above 0.001 were also present.

Amplified TCR beta CDR3 regions came from RNA transcripts. HTBI primers were used for first-round RT-PCR of the TCR CDR3. A single record per CDR3 protein comes from TCRdb applying MiXCR to the multiplex PCR reads. The sample shows fewer than 550,000 distinct CDR3 sequences, approximately 25% of them seen only once. The source material was blood. The sequence was obtained from a woman in her 30s with Graves' ophthalmopathy. This chain joins TRBV6-5 and TRBJ1-1; D is unclear. This CDR3 is CASSYLLNTEAFF. The CDR3, as DNA: TGTGCCAGCAGTTACCTTTTGAACACTGAAGCTTTCTTT.